These 25 T cell receptor beta chains were sequenced from one sample in a study of T cell responses to AZD1222 COVID-19 vaccine. This table comes from immunoSEQ multiplex PCR, and its TCRdb copy is limited to in-frame clones, with some not included. Among 150,000 to 160,000 clones listed, 88% were seen once. Sequenced material: peripheral blood, taken on day 0 of AZD1222 vaccination. Receptor source: an adult in good health.

This clone was counted a few times. V and J are TRBV13 and TRBJ1-1; TRBD1 might be the D (5 bases). Trimming removed 4 bases at V and 2 bases at J, with 11 bases between. This CDR3 contains 14 residues. The germline V gene has CDR1 PRHDT and CDR2 FYEKMQ (reference sequence). CDR3 DNA sequence: TGTGCCAGCAGCTCGACAGTTCCTAACACTGAAGCTTTCTTT. It yields the protein CASSSTVPNTEAFF. The full variable domain, with the rest looked up from reference TRBV13 and TRBJ1-1, is AAGVIQSPRHLIKEKRETATLKCYPIPRHDTVYWYQQGPGQDPQFLISFYEKMQSDKGSIPDRFSAQQFSDYHSELNMSSLELGDSALYFCASSSTVPNTEAFFGQGTRLTVV.

The chain couples TRBV7-2 to TRBJ2-5; the match to TRBD2 covers 8 bases. This CDR3 spans 14 amino acids. Losses at the gene ends were 5 bases for V and 5 bases for J; bases not matched to a gene: 7. In germline, CDR1 is SGHTA, CDR2 FQGNSA. The CDR3 reads CASSPSGGRETQYF. CDR3 sequence (DNA): TGTGCCAGCAGCCCCAGCGGGGGACGGGAGACCCAGTACTTC.

J is TRBJ1-2 and V is TRBV20-1; D call uncertain. Germline V gene lookup returns CDR1 DFQATT and CDR2 SNEGSKA (reference sequence). V was pared by 5 bases and J by 6 bases, with 10 bases between. CDR3 length equals 11 residues. The CDR3, as DNA: TGCAGTGCTCCCTCCGGGGATGGCTACACCTTC. The encoded protein is CSAPSGDGYTF.

The chain combines TRBV7-8 with TRBJ1-1, with TRBD1 as a possible D gene (5 bases). CDR3 length: 14 residues. The V end lost 5 bases, the J end lost 1 base, and 11 bases lay between the germline ends. Per germline, CDR1 SGHVS and CDR2 FQNEAQ. CDR3 region: CASSIGTANTEAFF. DNA of the CDR3: TGTGCCAGCAGCATCGGGACGGCGAACACTGAAGCTTTCTTT.

The CDR3 DNA is TGTGCCAGCAGCTTAGCTGGGACAGGGAGAACCGGGCAGTACTTC. This encodes CASSLAGTGRTGQYF. The genes are TRBV7-2 and TRBJ2-7; 9 positions match TRBD1. Germline CDR1 and CDR2: SGHTA and FQGNSA. The CDR3 has 15 amino acids. V trimming: 0 bases; J trimming: 9 bases; junction bases outside the gene matches: 9. Combining the CDR3 with reference TRBV7-2 and TRBJ2-7 gives the whole variable domain GAGVSQSPSNKVTEKGKDVELRCDPISGHTALYWYRQSLGQGLEFLIYFQGNSAPDKSGLPSDRFSAERTGGSVSTLTIQRTQQEDSAVYLCASSLAGTGRTGQYFGPGTRLTVT.

This chain uses TRBV7-2 with TRBJ1-3; the match to TRBD1 covers 7 bases. Germline CDR1 reads SGHTA; CDR2 reads FQGNSA. The trim removed 3 bases at V and 0 bases at J, leaving 2 bases unmatched. The CDR3 consists of 15 residues. CDR3 in DNA: TGTGCCAGCAGCTTGACAGGGTTCTCTGGAAACACCATATATTTT. Its translation is CASSLTGFSGNTIYF.

V usage is TRBV2 and J usage is TRBJ2-7; weak D call: TRBD2 (7 bases). Per the germline V gene, CDR1 is SNHLY and CDR2 is FYNNEI. V gave up 8 bases and J gave up 8 bases, with 19 bases separating them. This CDR3 region has 13 residues. The CDR3 is CASEGGLGRQQYF. The CDR3 DNA reads TGTGCCAGCGAGGGGGGGTTGGGGCGACAGCAGTACTTC.

This CDR3 is CASSLGGTDTQYF. Here the CDR3 DNA reads TGTGCCAGCAGTTTAGGGGGCACAGATACGCAGTATTTT. This chain connects TRBV28 to TRBJ2-3; D is uncertain. The CDR3 consists of 13 residues. Germline values: CDR1 MDHEN, CDR2 SYDVKM. Trimming cost V 2 bases and J 1 base, with 4 bases left between them.

The chain recombines TRBV4-1 with TRBJ1-3; 7 positions match TRBD1. J lost 0 bases, V lost 4 bases, and 9 bases had no gene match. This CDR3 has 17 amino acids. Germline lookup yields CDR1 MGHRA and CDR2 YSYEKL. CDR3 residues: CASSRGWDRISGNTIYF. The CDR3 DNA reads as TGCGCCAGCAGCCGGGGGTGGGACAGAATCTCTGGAAACACCATATATTTT.

This chain uses TRBV7-9 with TRBJ1-6; tentatively, D is TRBD1 (6 bases). Germline V CDR1 and CDR2: SEHNR, FQNEAQ (reference sequence). Trimming stripped 7 bases from V and 8 bases from J, with 21 bases between. There are 16 residues in the CDR3. CDR3 loop: CASTKGGGRTYSPLHF. CDR3 nucleotides: TGTGCCAGCACCAAAGGGGGGGGACGGACGTATTCACCCCTCCACTTT. Complete variable domain (other parts from reference TRBV7-9 and TRBJ1-6): DTGVSQNPRHKITKRGQNVTFRCDPISEHNRLYWYRQTLGQGPEFLTYFQNEAQLEKSRLLSDRFSAERPKGSFSTLEIQRTEQGDSAMYLCASTKGGGRTYSPLHFGNGTRLTVT.

This rearrangement joins TRBV27 to TRBJ2-7; D gene uncertain. CDR3 length: 15 residues. Trimming stripped 4 bases from V and 2 bases from J, with 15 bases between. Germline-derived CDR1 and CDR2 are MNHEY and SMNVEV (reference sequence). For the CDR3, the DNA is TGTGCCAGCAGTTCCCGGTCGCTGTCAACCTACGAGCAGTACTTC. This encodes CASSSRSLSTYEQYF.

The chain recombines TRBV5-4 with TRBJ2-7, with 10 bases identical to TRBD2. CDR1 is SGHNT and CDR2 is YYREEE in the germline V gene (reference sequence). This CDR3 region has 15 residues. Trimming at V came to 1 base and at J to 3 bases, leaving 4 bases not matched to a gene. CDR3 sequence (DNA): TGTGCCAGCAGCTTGAAACTAGCGGGACTCTACGAGCAGTACTTC. This sequence encodes CASSLKLAGLYEQYF.

J is TRBJ1-5 and V is TRBV6-5, with D perhaps TRBD1 (5 bases). Trimming removed 7 bases at V and 9 bases at J, with 19 bases between. The CDR3 is 14 amino acids. Germline CDR1 reads MNHEY; CDR2 reads SVGAGI. CDR3 nucleotides: TGTGCCAGCACCGAACGGGGGGTAGCTGGGCCCCAGCATTTT. It codes for CASTERGVAGPQHF.

The CDR3 DNA reads TGCGCCAGCAGCCAAGAGTACGGGAGCTCCTACAATGAGCAGTTCTTC. Its protein is CASSQEYGSSYNEQFF. V gene TRBV4-3 combines with J gene TRBJ2-1; maybe TRBD2 (6 bases). Germline CDR1 reads LGHNA; CDR2 reads YSLEER. CDR3 length: 16 residues. Trimming took 0 bases from V and 0 from J, leaving 9 bases between them.

The chain has TRBV5-6 and TRBJ2-3, with D perhaps TRBD1 (5 bases). The CDR3 contains 15 residues. Germline-derived CDR1 and CDR2 are SGHDT and YYEEEE. V was shortened by 1 base and J by 1 base, with 10 bases between the two germline ends. The chain's CDR3 is CASSLRGLGTDTQYF. CDR3 bases: TGTGCCAGCAGCTTGAGGGGATTGGGCACAGATACGCAGTATTTT.

V and J are TRBV7-8 and TRBJ2-1; TRBD2 agrees at 8 bases. The V gene's germline CDR1 is SGHVS and CDR2 FQNEAQ. V lost 5 bases and J lost 9; bases outside the gene matches: 24. CDR3 length: 19 amino acids. CDR3 sequence: CASSPTGRGGPPGGSEQFF. CDR3 DNA: TGTGCCAGCAGCCCAACTGGCCGGGGGGGACCCCCCGGAGGGAGTGAGCAGTTCTTC.

CDR3 DNA sequence: TGTGCCAGCAGCTTAGTCGCGGACTATATTAATGAAAAACTGTTTTTT. It yields the protein CASSLVADYINEKLFF. The rearrangement joins TRBV11-2 to TRBJ1-4; D not certain. The germline gives CDR1 SGHAT, CDR2 FQNNGV. CDR3 length: 16 amino acids. Trimming cost V 1 base and J 4 bases, with 13 bases left between them.

V and J are TRBV2 and TRBJ1-1, with a possible D match to TRBD1 (6 bases). The CDR3 loop spans 14 amino acids. Between the trimmed V and J ends, which lost 4 bases and 6 bases, there was a span of 15 bases. Germline CDR1 SNHLY, CDR2 FYNNEI. Here the CDR3 reads CASSGDTPAAEAFF. The CDR3 DNA is TGTGCCAGCAGTGGGGACACCCCCGCGGCTGAAGCTTTCTTT.

This chain connects TRBV12-3 or TRBV12-4 to TRBJ2-5, with D unresolved. V shed 2 bases and J shed 2 bases, with 6 bases lying between them. The CDR3 is 13 residues long. This chain's CDR3 is CASSLSSQETQYF. CDR3 DNA sequence: TGTGCCAGCAGTTTAAGCTCACAAGAGACCCAGTACTTC.

The gene calls are TRBV6-5 and TRBJ1-2; D perhaps matches TRBD1 (5 bases). The V end lost 7 bases, the J end lost 4 bases, and 13 bases lay between the germline ends. This CDR3 is built from 13 residues. The germline V gene has CDR1 MNHEY and CDR2 SVGAGI. The CDR3 sequence is CASTLGTGYGYTF. The CDR3 DNA sequence: TGTGCCAGCACCTTGGGAACAGGCTATGGCTACACCTTC.

This sequence joins TRBV7-8 and TRBJ1-5; a weak D match, TRBD1 (5 bases). The CDR3 covers 14 residues. The germline V and J ends were trimmed by 6 bases and 6 bases, with 15 bases remaining between them. Germline-derived CDR1 and CDR2 are SGHVS and FQNEAQ. CDR3 coding DNA: TGTGCCAGCAGGGATGCTGGGGGTGGTCAGCCCCAGCATTTT. Amino acids: CASRDAGGGQPQHF.

The chain links TRBV18 to TRBJ2-7, with D perhaps being TRBD1 or TRBD2 (5 bases each). This CDR3 has 13 residues. V dropped 4 bases and J dropped 7 bases, with 14 bases sitting between them. Germline V gene lookup returns CDR1 KGHSH and CDR2 LQKENI. CDR3 coding DNA: TGTGCCAGCTCACAAACCCGGGACCGGGAGCAGTACTTC. This encodes CASSQTRDREQYF.

The gene calls are TRBV6-4 and TRBJ1-6, with unresolved D. Germline-derived CDR1 and CDR2 are MRHNA and SNTAGT. This CDR3 contains 12 residues. The V end was cut by 6 bases, the J end by 7 bases, with 7 bases between. This CDR3 is CASSDGNSPLHF. The CDR3 DNA follows: TGTGCCAGCAGCGACGGAAATTCACCCCTCCACTTT.

This clone was seen only a few times. J is TRBJ1-5 and V is TRBV25-1; D not certain. V was clipped by 3 bases and J by 2 bases, with 14 bases between them. Germline V gene lookup returns CDR1 MGHDK and CDR2 SYGVNS. The length of the CDR3 is 16 residues. The CDR3 nucleotides read TGTGCCAGCAGTGACTCGGGAGAAGTCGGCAATCAGCCCCAGCATTTT. Translating gives CASSDSGEVGNQPQHF.

The chain couples TRBV4-1 to TRBJ1-2; no clear D. CDR1 and CDR2 from the germline V gene are MGHRA and YSYEKL. V lost 1 base, J lost 0 bases, and 9 bases lay in between. There are 15 residues in the CDR3. The CDR3 sequence is CASSQGTVANYGYTF. CDR3 bases: TGCGCCAGCAGCCAAGGGACCGTAGCTAACTATGGCTACACCTTC.